The 21 T cell receptor beta chains below come from one sample, sequenced in a study of blood T cell repertoires in COVID-19. TCRdb's copy holds only in-frame clones and misses some; the assay was immunoSEQ multiplex PCR. The table has 200,000 to 250,000 clones, 85% seen once. Sequencing used peripheral blood. The receptors derive from a woman aged 55-75 years with active or convalescent COVID-19.

The V and J genes are TRBV10-3 and TRBJ1-3, with 8 bases identical to TRBD1. This CDR3 contains 16 residues. Germline V gene sequence: CDR1 ENHRY, CDR2 SYGVKD. The ends lost 3 bases at V and 2 bases at J; junction bases unmatched: 6. The CDR3 reads CAISELGQGAGNTIYF. The CDR3 DNA sequence: TGTGCCATCAGTGAACTCGGACAGGGTGCTGGAAACACCATATATTTT.

This clone showed up just once. The chain is built from TRBV19 and TRBJ1-2, with TRBD1 matching 7 bases. J was trimmed by 5 bases and V by 8 bases; bases with no gene match: 11. Germline CDR1 reads LNHDA; CDR2 reads SQIVND (reference sequence). There are 14 residues in the CDR3. DNA for the CDR3: TGTGCCAGTTCGTTAGACAGGGAGAGATATGGCTACACCTTC. It codes for CASSLDRERYGYTF.

The chain links TRBV6-5 to TRBJ2-7; maybe TRBD2 (7 bases). V lost 6 bases and J 4 bases, leaving 16 bases between the germline ends. The CDR3 consists of 14 residues. Germline V CDR1 and CDR2: MNHEY, SVGAGI. The CDR3 spells CASRPVGGRYEQYF. The DNA of the CDR3 is TGTGCCAGCAGGCCGGTGGGGGGGCGGTACGAGCAGTACTTC.

The chain joins TRBV6-5 to TRBJ2-5, with D possibly being TRBD2 (7 bases). CDR1 is MNHEY and CDR2 is SVGAGI in the germline V gene. Trimming stripped 2 bases from V and 3 bases from J, with 10 bases between. The CDR3 totals 14 residues. The CDR3 nucleotides are TGTGCCAGCAGTTACGGGGGGGCGGAAGAGACCCAGTACTTC. The encoded protein is CASSYGGAEETQYF.

This sequence joins TRBV7-8 and TRBJ2-1; TRBD2 agrees at 7 bases. Losses at the gene ends were 1 base for V and 2 bases for J; bases not matched to a gene: 5. The germline CDR1 and CDR2 sequences are SGHVS and FQNEAQ. CDR3 size: 16 residues. In nucleotides, the CDR3 is TGTGCCAGCAGCTTAGTAGGCACTAGCGCCTACAATGAGCAGTTCTTC. This encodes CASSLVGTSAYNEQFF.

The chain couples TRBV28 to TRBJ1-1; a possible D gene is TRBD1 (6 bases). Per the germline V gene, CDR1 is MDHEN and CDR2 is SYDVKM. This CDR3 region has 12 residues. V shed 4 bases and J shed 7 bases, with 10 bases lying between them. CDR3 bases: TGTGCCAGCAGTTACAGGGCAAGTGAAGCTTTCTTT. The encoded protein is CASSYRASEAFF.

The chain employs TRBV10-3 and TRBJ1-4; D possibly corresponds to TRBD1 (5 bases). V lost 7 bases, J lost 2 bases, and 8 bases lay in between. The germline CDR1 and CDR2 sequences are ENHRY and SYGVKD. The CDR3 covers 13 residues. CDR3 amino acids: CAIKPGTNEKLFF. The CDR3, as DNA: TGTGCCATCAAACCAGGGACTAATGAAAAACTGTTTTTT.

V usage is TRBV7-2 and J usage is TRBJ2-3; D not resolved. Germline V CDR1 and CDR2: SGHTA, FQGNSA. V lost 4 bases, J lost 1 base, and 9 bases lay in between. The CDR3 loop spans 14 amino acids. CDR3 nucleotides: TGTGCCAGCAGCTCCCTATTCCGCACAGATACGCAGTATTTT. This translates into CASSSLFRTDTQYF.

The V and J genes are TRBV5-8 and TRBJ1-5; D call uncertain. The germline V gene has CDR1 SGHTS and CDR2 YDEGEE. This CDR3 has 14 amino acids. The V and J ends lost 1 base and 7 bases respectively, with 12 bases between them. The CDR3 here is CASSLSPGGQPQHF. The CDR3 coding sequence is TGTGCCAGCAGCTTGAGTCCAGGAGGCCAGCCCCAGCATTTT.

The gene calls are TRBV10-3 and TRBJ2-5, with 16 bases identical to TRBD2. In germline, CDR1 is ENHRY, CDR2 SYGVKD. The J segment lost 2 bases and the V segment lost 6 bases, leaving 6 bases of the junction unmatched. The CDR3 spans 17 residues. DNA for the CDR3: TGTGCCATCAGCCCGGGACTAGCGGGAGGGGTACAAGAGACCCAGTACTTC. Residues: CAISPGLAGGVQETQYF.

The sample holds one count of this clone. V gene TRBV6-5 combines with J gene TRBJ1-4; the match to TRBD1 covers 8 bases. Germline CDR1 and CDR2: MNHEY and SVGAGI. The CDR3 spans 15 residues. With 6 bases clipped from V and 7 bases from J, the junction kept 10 bases outside the gene matches. The chain's CDR3 is CASSASTGAGEKLFF. CDR3 bases: TGTGCCAGCAGCGCCTCGACAGGGGCGGGTGAAAAACTGTTTTTT.

This clone was counted a few times. The chain carries TRBV28 and TRBJ1-2; 10 nucleotides match TRBD1. The CDR3 contains 15 residues. The germline V gene encodes CDR1 MDHEN and CDR2 SYDVKM. The trim removed 4 bases at V and 8 bases at J, leaving 10 bases unmatched. DNA for the CDR3: TGTGCCAGCAGTTGGACGCCGGGACAGGGGCAGGGCTACACCTTC. Protein product: CASSWTPGQGQGYTF.

The rearrangement links TRBV5-6 to TRBJ1-1; the D is unclear. CDR3 length: 14 amino acids. Per the germline V gene, CDR1 is SGHDT and CDR2 is YYEEEE. Between the trimmed V and J ends, which lost 0 bases and 13 bases, there was a span of 19 bases. In DNA form, the CDR3 reads TGTGCCAGCAGCTTGGCCGCGGCCGGAGGGTCGTTTTTCTTT. Translated, it gives CASSLAAAGGSFFF.

The chain joins TRBV27 to TRBJ2-2; 9 bases fit TRBD1. V was pared by 4 bases and J by 5 bases, with 8 bases of the junction left unmatched. CDR1 is MNHEY, CDR2 SMNVEV, per germline (reference sequence). CDR3 length: 16 amino acids. The CDR3 bases are TGTGCCAGCAGTTCGAACAGGGGGCGCAATACCGGGGAGCTGTTTTTT. Protein: CASSSNRGRNTGELFF.

CDR3 DNA sequence: TGTGCCAGCAGTTTTAGGGGGCGGAATGAGCAGTTCTTC. Residues: CASSFRGRNEQFF. This chain connects TRBV27 to TRBJ2-1; 7 bases match TRBD1. Germline lookup yields CDR1 MNHEY and CDR2 SMNVEV (reference sequence). This CDR3 contains 13 residues. V trimming: 3 bases; J trimming: 7 bases; junction bases outside the gene matches: 3.

The J gene is TRBJ2-3, the V gene TRBV5-6; 9 nucleotides agree with TRBD1. The germline V gene has CDR1 SGHDT and CDR2 YYEEEE. This CDR3 region has 15 residues. The junction had 7 bases not matched to a gene; V was cut back by 4 bases and J by 4 bases. CDR3 in DNA: TGTGCCAGCAGCACTGGACAGGGGTGGTCAGATACGCAGTATTTT. Protein sequence: CASSTGQGWSDTQYF.

V gene TRBV2 combines with J gene TRBJ2-2; TRBD1 might be the D (5 bases). Trimming removed 7 bases from V and 2 bases from J, with 17 bases in between. The CDR3 consists of 16 residues. CDR1 is SNHLY, CDR2 FYNNEI, per germline. Written as DNA, the CDR3 is TGTGCCAGCACGGACATTGGGGCAGAAAACACCGGGGAGCTGTTTTTT. Translating gives CASTDIGAENTGELFF.

This sequence joins TRBV14 and TRBJ2-1; tentatively, D is TRBD1 (5 bases). The germline V gene has CDR1 SGHDN and CDR2 FVKESK. This CDR3 has 11 amino acids. With 4 bases removed from V and 10 bases from J, the gap between germline ends came to 8 bases. The chain's CDR3 is CASSRYREQFF. The DNA of the CDR3 is TGTGCCAGCAGCCGATACAGGGAGCAGTTCTTC.

This chain joins TRBV23-1 and TRBJ2-6; D remains ambiguous. TRBV23-1 is reported as an ORF; its role is uncertain. The CDR3 consists of 18 residues. V dropped 4 bases and J dropped 0 bases, with 16 bases sitting between them. The CDR3 DNA follows: TGCGCCAGCAGTCTTCCCCGGGTCCTAAGCTCTGGGGCCAACGTCCTGACTTTC. This sequence encodes CASSLPRVLSSGANVLTF.

This CDR3 is CAWSGDRGHQPQHF. Here the CDR3 DNA reads TGTGCCTGGAGTGGGGACAGGGGGCACCAGCCCCAGCATTTT. This chain connects TRBV30 to TRBJ1-5, with 12 positions matching TRBD1. V lost 1 base and J lost 7; bases outside the gene matches: 2. CDR1 and CDR2 (germline): GTSNPN, SVGIG (reference sequence). The CDR3 length is 14 residues.

The chain combines TRBV14 with TRBJ2-6; TRBD2 agrees at 8 bases. This CDR3 is built from 17 residues. The germline V gene encodes CDR1 SGHDN and CDR2 FVKESK. Losses at the gene ends were 0 bases for V and 2 bases for J; bases not matched to a gene: 3. CDR3 region: CASSQDPGGPGANVLTF. The CDR3 DNA reads as TGTGCCAGCAGCCAAGACCCGGGGGGGCCTGGGGCCAACGTCCTGACTTTC.